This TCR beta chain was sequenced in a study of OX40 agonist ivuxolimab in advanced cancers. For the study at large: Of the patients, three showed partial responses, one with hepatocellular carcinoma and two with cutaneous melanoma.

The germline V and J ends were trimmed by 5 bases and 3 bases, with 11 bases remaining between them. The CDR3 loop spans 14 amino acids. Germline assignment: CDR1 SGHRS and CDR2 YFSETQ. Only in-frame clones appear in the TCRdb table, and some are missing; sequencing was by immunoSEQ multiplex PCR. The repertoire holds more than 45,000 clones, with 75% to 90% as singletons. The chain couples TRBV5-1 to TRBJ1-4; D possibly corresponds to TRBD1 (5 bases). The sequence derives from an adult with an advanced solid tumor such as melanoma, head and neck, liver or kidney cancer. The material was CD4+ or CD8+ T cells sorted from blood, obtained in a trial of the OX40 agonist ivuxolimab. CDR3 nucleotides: TGCGCCAGCAGACTCGACAGAGCTAATGAAAAACTGTTTTTT. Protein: CASRLDRANEKLFF.